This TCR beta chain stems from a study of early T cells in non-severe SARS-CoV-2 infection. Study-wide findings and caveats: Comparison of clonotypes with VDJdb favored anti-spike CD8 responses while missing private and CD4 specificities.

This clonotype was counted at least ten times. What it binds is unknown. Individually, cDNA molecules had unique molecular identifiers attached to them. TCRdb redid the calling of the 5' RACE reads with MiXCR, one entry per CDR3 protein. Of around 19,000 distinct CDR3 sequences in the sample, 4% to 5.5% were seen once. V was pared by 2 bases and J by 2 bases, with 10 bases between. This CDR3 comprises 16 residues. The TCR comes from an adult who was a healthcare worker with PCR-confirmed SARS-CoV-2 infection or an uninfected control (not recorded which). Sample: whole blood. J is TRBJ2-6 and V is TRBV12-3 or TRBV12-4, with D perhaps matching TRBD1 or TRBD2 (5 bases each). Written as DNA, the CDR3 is TGTGCCAGCAGTTTACCGAGGGGAACTGGGGCCAACGTCCTGACTTTC. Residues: CASSLPRGTGANVLTF.